This T cell receptor (beta chain) was captured in a study of technical replicates of blood from a few donors (dated by TCRdb to 2016 to 2017). About this clone: This receptor's antigen is unknown. Base qualities are not at hand, and no much larger clone is one base apart.

V is shortened by 4 bases, J by 5 bases, and the region joining them spans 19 bases. The CDR1 and CDR2 encoded by the germline V gene are SGHRS and YFSETQ. The CDR3 goes from the cysteine to the phenylalanine over 15 residues. Solely the CDR3 DNA is kept, with 45 bases framed from the first base. The library relied on the immunoSEQ multiplex PCR assay. Held by TCRdb, this immuneACCESS table contains in-frame sequences only and omits some clones. Under half of the omission traces to an unresolved V gene where checked; the cause of the rest is unknown. The sample table contains 50,000 to 60,000 clones; only one count was recorded for roughly 94% of them. The ten largest clones add up to 3% of the sample.

The source of this sequence is a human donor in good health. Some clones in this sample may be carry-over from other donors' samples. Sequencing was performed on PBMCs. The V and J segments used are TRBV5-1 and TRBJ2-7; possibly the D gene is TRBD2, per 6 matching bases. The CDR3 region reads CASSLGGVPPNEQYF. The DNA is TGCGCCAGCAGCCTAGGAGGGGTTCCCCCTAACGAGCAGTACTTC. Reference TRBV5-1 and TRBJ2-7 proteins supply the regions before and after the CDR3; the full variable domain is: KAGVTQTPRYLIKTRGQQVTLSCSPISGHRSVSWYQQTPGQGLQFLFEYFSETQRNKGNFPGRFSGRQFSNSRSEMNVSTLELGDSALYLCASSLGGVPPNEQYFGPGTRLTVT.